This TCR beta chain came from a study of CD8 T cells in Susac syndrome. CDR3 size: 15 residues. The V gene lost 1 base and the J gene lost 4 bases, with 13 bases spanning the gap. CDR1 and CDR2 (germline): SGHTA, FQGTGA. Random hexamers served to reverse transcribe roughly 0.5 to 1 ug RNA. Across 54 Vbeta and 13 Jbeta, TCR beta CDR3 was amplified with immunoSEQ multiplex PCR. TCRdb called the immunoSEQ multiplex PCR reads again in MiXCR, with one record for every CDR3 protein. The sample includes 100,000 to 150,000 distinct CDR3 sequences, just over 90% seen only once; the top ten take approximately 0.29%. From blood CD8+ and CD4+ T cells, the TCR beta chain was sequenced. In the multiple sclerosis control group, patients were treatment-naive and had stable or active relapsing-remitting disease. Negative isolation was used for CD8+ and CD4+ T cells, and FACS enrichment was applied to TEMRA cells.

The material sequenced was CD8+ T cells from PBMCs. This chain uses TRBV7-3 with TRBJ2-5, with a possible D match to TRBD2 (5 bases). This clonotype was obtained from a human donor with multiple sclerosis. The CDR3 coding sequence is TGTGCCAGCAGCTTAATTGCGGGTATTGGAGAGACCCAGTACTTC. Amino acid sequence: CASSLIAGIGETQYF.